These 18 T cell receptor beta chains share one sample of origin, sequenced in a study of blood T cell repertoires in COVID-19. TCRdb's copy holds only in-frame clones and misses some; the assay was immunoSEQ multiplex PCR. The table lists roughly 140,000 clones, roughly 84% of them singletons, with less than 6% in the top ten. Sample: PBMCs or T cells enriched from blood (not recorded which). These receptors all come from a woman aged 45 to 65 who had been exposed to COVID-19.

V is TRBV9 and J is TRBJ2-7; a possible D gene is TRBD1 (6 bases). The germline V gene has CDR1 SGDLS and CDR2 YYNGEE. This CDR3 comprises 16 residues. The ends were cut back, 0 bases at V and 1 base at J, with 14 bases in the middle. CDR3 in amino acids: CASSVGAGQGSYEQYF. CDR3 DNA sequence: TGTGCCAGCAGCGTAGGTGCAGGGCAGGGGTCCTACGAGCAGTACTTC.

The V call is TRBV19, the J call TRBJ2-2, with 7 bases matching TRBD2. Germline CDR1 reads LNHDA; CDR2 reads SQIVND (reference sequence). Trimming took 7 bases from V and 0 from J; bases not matched to a gene: 14. The CDR3 loop spans 18 amino acids. The CDR3 region is CASTGLTGGLANTGELFF. DNA for the CDR3: TGTGCCAGTACCGGACTCACGGGAGGTCTGGCGAACACCGGGGAGCTGTTTTTT.

This chain joins TRBV25-1 and TRBJ2-5, with D hard to call. V shed 5 bases and J shed 4 bases, with 5 bases lying between them. The CDR3 loop spans 11 amino acids. The germline CDR1 and CDR2 sequences are MGHDK and SYGVNS. This CDR3 is CASSSLETQYF. Written as DNA, the CDR3 is TGTGCCAGCAGTTCTTTAGAGACCCAGTACTTC.

The genes are TRBV7-9 and TRBJ2-7; 9 positions match TRBD1. The trim removed 4 bases at V and 2 bases at J, leaving 6 bases unmatched. The germline CDR1 and CDR2 sequences are SEHNR and FQNEAQ (reference sequence). This CDR3 contains 15 residues. CDR3 in DNA: TGTGCCAGCAGCTCTATCCGGGACAGGGCCTACGAGCAGTACTTC. Residues: CASSSIRDRAYEQYF. Full variable domain (missing parts from reference TRBV7-9 and TRBJ2-7): DTGVSQNPRHKITKRGQNVTFRCDPISEHNRLYWYRQTLGQGPEFLTYFQNEAQLEKSRLLSDRFSAERPKGSFSTLEIQRTEQGDSAMYLCASSSIRDRAYEQYFGPGTRLTVT.

The chain carries TRBV10-2 and TRBJ1-2; tentatively, D is TRBD1 (5 bases). The V end lost 1 base, the J end lost 8 bases, and 14 bases lay between the germline ends. Germline CDR1 is WSHSY and CDR2 is SAAADI. This CDR3 has 14 amino acids. CDR3 sequence: CASSELGRGGGYTF. In DNA, the CDR3 is TGCGCCAGCAGTGAGTTGGGGAGGGGTGGCGGCTACACCTTC.

The genes are TRBV7-9 and TRBJ2-7, with 10 bases that match TRBD2. The length of the CDR3 is 17 residues. The J segment lost 7 bases and the V segment lost 1 base, leaving 13 bases of the junction unmatched. CDR1 and CDR2 (germline): SEHNR, FQNEAQ (reference sequence). Written as DNA, the CDR3 is TGTGCCAGCAGCTTAGGGGGGATTGGACTAGCGGATCTGGAGCAGTACTTC. The encoded protein is CASSLGGIGLADLEQYF.

The chain joins TRBV25-1 to TRBJ1-4, with 7 bases matching TRBD1. Trimming at V came to 6 bases and at J to 0 bases, leaving 4 bases not matched to a gene. CDR3 length equals 15 residues. The germline V gene has CDR1 MGHDK and CDR2 SYGVNS. CDR3 in amino acids: CASRQTGSTNEKLFF. CDR3 nucleotides: TGTGCCAGCAGACAGACAGGGTCAACTAATGAAAAACTGTTTTTT.

This clone has just one count. The chain recombines TRBV9 with TRBJ2-1, with D possibly TRBD2 on 7 matching bases. V dropped 4 bases and J dropped 2 bases, with 10 bases sitting between them. Germline assignment: CDR1 SGDLS and CDR2 YYNGEE. The CDR3 extends over 14 amino acids. CDR3 sequence: CASSRGGPYNEQFF. The CDR3, as DNA: TGTGCCAGCAGCCGCGGGGGCCCCTACAATGAGCAGTTCTTC. Drawing the rest from reference TRBV9 and TRBJ2-1, the complete variable domain is DSGVTQTPKHLITATGQRVTLRCSPRSGDLSVYWYQQSLDQGLQFLIQYYNGEERAKGNILERFSAQQFPDLHSELNLSSLELGDSALYFCASSRGGPYNEQFFGPGTRLTVL.

This clone was picked up many times. This chain joins TRBV9 and TRBJ1-3; a possible D gene is TRBD1 (5 bases). The ends were cut back, 0 bases at V and 0 bases at J, with 13 bases in the middle. This CDR3 has 17 residues. Germline CDR1 reads SGDLS; CDR2 reads YYNGEE. The CDR3 here is CASSVGGSLSSGNTIYF. The CDR3 bases are TGTGCCAGCAGCGTAGGGGGCAGTTTGAGCTCTGGAAACACCATATATTTT.

The chain joins TRBV29-1 to TRBJ1-3; D is unresolved. Germline lookup yields CDR1 SQVTM and CDR2 ANQGSEA. Trimming removed 5 bases from V and 1 base from J, with 6 bases in between. The CDR3 covers 12 residues. The CDR3 here is CSVSVSGNTIYF. CDR3 nucleotides: TGCAGCGTTTCGGTTTCTGGAAACACCATATATTTT.

This rearrangement joins TRBV6-6 to TRBJ2-2; D not certain. The ends were cut back, 7 bases at V and 1 base at J, with 10 bases in the middle. Germline V lookup: CDR1 MNHNY, CDR2 SVGAGI (reference sequence). This CDR3 is 14 amino acids long. The CDR3 nucleotides read TGTGCCAGCACCCGTGGGCAGAACACCGGGGAGCTGTTTTTT. The encoded protein is CASTRGQNTGELFF.

This chain joins TRBV30 and TRBJ1-4; a weak D match, TRBD1 (5 bases). Trimming removed 4 bases from V and 5 bases from J, with 14 bases in between. CDR1 is GTSNPN, CDR2 SVGIG, per germline (reference sequence). This CDR3 spans 14 amino acids. The CDR3 DNA is TGTGCCTGGAAGCGGCAGGGAGGGAATGAAAAACTGTTTTTT. Residues: CAWKRQGGNEKLFF. Using reference TRBV30 and TRBJ1-4 for the parts outside the CDR3, the full variable domain is SQTIHQWPATLVQPVGSPLSLECTVEGTSNPNLYWYRQAAGRGLQLLFYSVGIGQISSEVPQNLSASRPQDRQFILSSKKLLLSDSGFYLCAWKRQGGNEKLFFGSGTQLSVL.

The chain links TRBV2 to TRBJ1-3, with D maybe TRBD1 (5 bases). CDR1 and CDR2 from the germline V gene are SNHLY and FYNNEI. The CDR3 extends over 14 amino acids. The V end lost 2 bases, the J end lost 2 bases, and 7 bases lay between the germline ends. CDR3 in DNA: TGTGCCAGCAGTGAACCCAGGGCTGGAAACACCATATATTTT. It yields the protein CASSEPRAGNTIYF. The full variable domain, completed using reference TRBV2 and TRBJ1-3, is EPEVTQTPSHQVTQMGQEVILRCVPISNHLYFYWYRQILGQKVEFLVSFYNNEISEKSEIFDDQFSVERPDGSNFTLKIRSTKLEDSAMYFCASSEPRAGNTIYFGEGSWLTVV.

The chain uses TRBV19 and TRBJ1-3; D is ambiguous. This CDR3 contains 13 residues. Trimming took off 6 bases at V and 5 bases at J, with 11 bases between the two ends. The germline CDR1 and CDR2 sequences are LNHDA and SQIVND (reference sequence). The CDR3 reads CASSPGVRNTIYF. The CDR3 DNA is TGTGCCAGTAGCCCAGGTGTGAGAAACACCATATATTTT.

The V and J genes are TRBV7-2 and TRBJ2-1, with TRBD2 matching 9 bases. The CDR3 has 15 amino acids. Germline V gene lookup returns CDR1 SGHTA and CDR2 FQGNSA. J gave up 9 bases and V 5 bases, and 11 bases lay outside the gene matches. The CDR3 coding sequence is TGTGCCAGCAGCCCAGCGGGAGGCTCCTATGGTGAGCAGTTCTTC. Amino acids: CASSPAGGSYGEQFF.

The rearrangement links TRBV7-9 to TRBJ1-2; D gene ambiguous. Trimming took 1 base from V and 4 from J, leaving 10 bases between them. This CDR3 is built from 14 residues. Germline lookup yields CDR1 SEHNR and CDR2 FQNEAQ (reference sequence). CDR3 sequence: CASSLELGPYGYTF. The DNA of the CDR3 is TGTGCCAGCAGCTTAGAATTGGGCCCCTATGGCTACACCTTC.

The genes are TRBV29-1 and TRBJ1-5, with 7 bases fitting TRBD1. The CDR3 covers 12 residues. Germline V gives CDR1 SQVTM, CDR2 ANQGSEA. V lost 4 bases to trimming and J lost 7 bases; unmatched junction nucleotides: 4. This CDR3 reads CSVGGGGQPQHF. In nucleotides, the CDR3 is TGCAGCGTTGGAGGGGGCGGCCAGCCCCAGCATTTT.

This chain links TRBV9 with TRBJ1-6; TRBD1 matches at 7 bases. Germline assignment: CDR1 SGDLS and CDR2 YYNGEE. The CDR3 spans 15 residues. V shed 3 bases, J shed 9 bases, and the junction held 9 bases outside the gene matches. The CDR3 DNA is TGTGCCAGCAGCGCCCAGGGGGGTCATGGTTCACCCCTCCACTTT. Translated: CASSAQGGHGSPLHF.